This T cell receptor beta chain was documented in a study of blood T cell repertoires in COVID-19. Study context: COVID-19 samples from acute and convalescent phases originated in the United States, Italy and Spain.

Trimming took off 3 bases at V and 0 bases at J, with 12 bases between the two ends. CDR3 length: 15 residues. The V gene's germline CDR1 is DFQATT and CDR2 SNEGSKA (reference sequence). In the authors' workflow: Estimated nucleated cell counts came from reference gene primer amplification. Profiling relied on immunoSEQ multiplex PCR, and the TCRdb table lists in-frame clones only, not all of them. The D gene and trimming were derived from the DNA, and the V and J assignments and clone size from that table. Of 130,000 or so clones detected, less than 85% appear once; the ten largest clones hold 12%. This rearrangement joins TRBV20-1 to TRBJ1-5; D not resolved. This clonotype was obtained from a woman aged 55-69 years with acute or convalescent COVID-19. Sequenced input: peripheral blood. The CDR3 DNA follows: TGCAGTGCTAGTGCGAGGGCCAGTAGCAATCAGCCCCAGCATTTT. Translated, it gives CSASARASSNQPQHF.